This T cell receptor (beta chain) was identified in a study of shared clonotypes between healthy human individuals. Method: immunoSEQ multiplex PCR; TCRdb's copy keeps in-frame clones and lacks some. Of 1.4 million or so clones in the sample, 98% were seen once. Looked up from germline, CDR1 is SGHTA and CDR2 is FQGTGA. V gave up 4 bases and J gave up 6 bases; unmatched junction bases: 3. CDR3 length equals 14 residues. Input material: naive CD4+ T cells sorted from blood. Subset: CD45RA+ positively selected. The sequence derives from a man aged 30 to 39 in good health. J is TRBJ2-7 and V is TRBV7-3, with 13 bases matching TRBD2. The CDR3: CASSSGLAGSEQYF. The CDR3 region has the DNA TGTGCCAGCAGCTCGGGACTAGCGGGAAGCGAGCAGTACTTC.